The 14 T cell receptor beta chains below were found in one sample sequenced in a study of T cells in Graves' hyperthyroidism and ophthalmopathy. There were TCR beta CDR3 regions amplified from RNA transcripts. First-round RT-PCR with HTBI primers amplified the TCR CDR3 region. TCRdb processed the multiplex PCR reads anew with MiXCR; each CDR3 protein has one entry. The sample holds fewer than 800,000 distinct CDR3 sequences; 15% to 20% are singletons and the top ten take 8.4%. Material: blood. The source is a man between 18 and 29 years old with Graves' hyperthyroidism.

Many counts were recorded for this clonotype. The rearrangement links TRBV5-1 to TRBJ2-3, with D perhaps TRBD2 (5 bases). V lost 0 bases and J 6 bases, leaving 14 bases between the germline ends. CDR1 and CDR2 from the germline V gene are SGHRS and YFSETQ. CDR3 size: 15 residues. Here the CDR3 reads CASSLGGLLRDTQYF. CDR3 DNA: TGCGCCAGCAGCTTGGGCGGACTCCTCAGGGATACGCAGTATTTT.

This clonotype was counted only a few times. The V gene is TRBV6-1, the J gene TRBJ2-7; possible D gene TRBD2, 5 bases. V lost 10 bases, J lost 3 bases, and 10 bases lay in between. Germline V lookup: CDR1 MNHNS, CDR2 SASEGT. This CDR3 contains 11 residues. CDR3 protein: CATGEIYEQYF. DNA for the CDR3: TGTGCCACCGGGGAGATCTACGAGCAGTACTTC.

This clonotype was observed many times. The CDR3 spells CASSDTRAGGETQYF. The CDR3 DNA is TGTGCCAGCAGTGACACGCGGGCGGGAGGGGAGACCCAGTACTTC. The V call is TRBV6-1, the J call TRBJ2-5; 9 bases map to TRBD2. Germline V gene sequence: CDR1 MNHNS, CDR2 SASEGT. With V trimmed by 3 bases and J by 5 bases, 7 bases remained unmatched. The CDR3 totals 15 residues.

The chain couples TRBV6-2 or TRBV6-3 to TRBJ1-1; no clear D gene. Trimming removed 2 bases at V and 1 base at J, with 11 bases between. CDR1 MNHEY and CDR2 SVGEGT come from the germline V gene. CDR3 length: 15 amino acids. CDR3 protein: CASSYPGHWNTEAFF. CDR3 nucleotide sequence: TGTGCCAGCAGTTACCCTGGGCACTGGAACACTGAAGCTTTCTTT.

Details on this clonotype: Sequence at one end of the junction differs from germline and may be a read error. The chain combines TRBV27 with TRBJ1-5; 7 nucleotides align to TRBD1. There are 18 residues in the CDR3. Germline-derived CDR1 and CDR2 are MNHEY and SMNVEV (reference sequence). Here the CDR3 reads CASKKVARTGRSNQSQHF. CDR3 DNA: TGTGCCAGCAAAAAGGTCGCGAGGACAGGTCGGAGCAATCAGTCCCAGCATTTT.

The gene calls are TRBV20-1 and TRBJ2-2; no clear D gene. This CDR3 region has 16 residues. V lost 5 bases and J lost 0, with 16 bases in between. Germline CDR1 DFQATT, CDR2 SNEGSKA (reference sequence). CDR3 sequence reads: CSAYALRVSNTGELFF. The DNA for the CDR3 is TGCAGTGCTTATGCTCTCCGGGTCTCGAACACCGGGGAGCTGTTTTTT.

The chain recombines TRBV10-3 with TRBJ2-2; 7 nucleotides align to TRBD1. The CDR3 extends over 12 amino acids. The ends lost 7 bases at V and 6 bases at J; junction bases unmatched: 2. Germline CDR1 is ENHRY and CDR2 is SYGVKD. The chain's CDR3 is CAITRGSGELFF. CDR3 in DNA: TGTGCCATCACCAGGGGGTCCGGGGAGCTGTTTTTT.

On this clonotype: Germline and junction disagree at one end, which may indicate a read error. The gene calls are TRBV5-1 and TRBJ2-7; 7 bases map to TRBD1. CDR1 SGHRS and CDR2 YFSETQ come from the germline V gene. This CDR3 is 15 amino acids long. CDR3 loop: CAISWGTASSYEQYF. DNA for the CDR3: TGCGCCATCAGCTGGGGGACAGCGAGCTCCTACGAGCAGTACTTC.

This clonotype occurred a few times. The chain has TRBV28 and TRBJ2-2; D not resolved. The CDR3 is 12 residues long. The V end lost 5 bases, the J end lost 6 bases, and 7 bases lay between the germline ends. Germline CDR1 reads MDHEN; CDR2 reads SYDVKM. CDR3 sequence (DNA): TGTGCCAGCAGTCCAAAAGCCGGGGAGCTGTTTTTT. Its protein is CASSPKAGELFF.

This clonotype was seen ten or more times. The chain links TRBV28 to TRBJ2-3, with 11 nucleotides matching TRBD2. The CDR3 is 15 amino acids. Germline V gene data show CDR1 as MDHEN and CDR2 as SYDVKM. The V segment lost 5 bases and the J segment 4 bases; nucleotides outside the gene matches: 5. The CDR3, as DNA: TGTGCCAGCAGTCGACTAGCGGGATACCCAGATACGCAGTATTTT. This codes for CASSRLAGYPDTQYF.

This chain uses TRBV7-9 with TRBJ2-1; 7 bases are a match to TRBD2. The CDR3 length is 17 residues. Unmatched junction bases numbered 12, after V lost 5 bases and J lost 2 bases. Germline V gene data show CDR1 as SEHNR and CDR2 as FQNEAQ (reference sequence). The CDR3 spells CASSDSTSKTAYNEQFF. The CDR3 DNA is TGTGCCAGCAGCGATTCGACTAGCAAAACAGCCTACAATGAGCAGTTCTTC.

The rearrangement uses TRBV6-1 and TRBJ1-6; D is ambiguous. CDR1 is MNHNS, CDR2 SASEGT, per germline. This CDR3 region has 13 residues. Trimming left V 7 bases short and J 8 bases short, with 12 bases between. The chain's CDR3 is CASNSDTYSPLHF. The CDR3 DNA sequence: TGTGCCAGCAATTCAGACACATATTCACCCCTCCACTTT.

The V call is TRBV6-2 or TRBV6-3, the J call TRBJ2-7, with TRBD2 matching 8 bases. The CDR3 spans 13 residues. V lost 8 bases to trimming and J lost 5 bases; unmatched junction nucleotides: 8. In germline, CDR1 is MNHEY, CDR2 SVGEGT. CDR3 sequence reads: CASAPAGENEQYF. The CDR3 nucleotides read TGTGCCAGCGCTCCAGCGGGAGAGAACGAGCAGTACTTC.

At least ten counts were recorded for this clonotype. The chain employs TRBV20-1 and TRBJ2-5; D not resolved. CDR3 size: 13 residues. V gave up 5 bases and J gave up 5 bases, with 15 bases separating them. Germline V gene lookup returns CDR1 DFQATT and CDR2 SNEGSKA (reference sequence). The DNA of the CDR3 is TGCAGTGCTCCCTCGACCGTGGGGGAGACCCAGTACTTC. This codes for CSAPSTVGETQYF.